The source of this T cell receptor beta chain is a study of technical replicates of blood from a few donors. Clones were read by immunoSEQ multiplex PCR, and TCRdb kept only the in-frame ones, dropping some. The sample contains around 60,000 clones, 92% of which appear only once. CDR1 and CDR2 from the germline V gene are MNHEY and SVGAGI. This CDR3 is built from 15 residues. Trimming stripped 5 bases from V and 7 bases from J, with 18 bases between. The genes are TRBV6-5 and TRBJ1-3, with D hard to call. This clonotype originated in a human donor in good health. Some clones in this sample may be carry-over from other donors' samples. The material sequenced was PBMCs. This chain's CDR3 is CASSRQPGRGNTIYF. Written as DNA, the CDR3 is TGTGCCAGCAGTCGGCAGCCTGGCCGAGGCAACACCATATATTTT.